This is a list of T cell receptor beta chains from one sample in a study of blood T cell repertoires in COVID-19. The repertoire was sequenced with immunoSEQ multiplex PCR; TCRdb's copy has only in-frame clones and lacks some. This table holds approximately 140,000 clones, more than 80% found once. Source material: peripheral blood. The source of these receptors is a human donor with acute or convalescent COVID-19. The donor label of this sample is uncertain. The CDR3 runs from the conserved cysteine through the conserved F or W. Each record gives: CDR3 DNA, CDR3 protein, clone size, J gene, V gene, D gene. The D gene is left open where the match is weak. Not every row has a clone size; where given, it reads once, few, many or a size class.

cdr3_nt: TGTGCCAGCGGACTAGCGGGGGTGGAGACCCAGTACTTC
cdr3_aa: CASGLAGVETQYF
clone_size: -
j_call: TRBJ2-5
v_call: TRBV6-5
d_call: TRBD2

cdr3_nt: TGTGCCAGCAGCCCTGACAGGGGGAGTGGGAATGGCTACACCTTC
cdr3_aa: CASSPDRGSGNGYTF
clone_size: -
j_call: TRBJ1-2
v_call: TRBV27
d_call: TRBD1

cdr3_nt: TGTGCCAGCAGTGAAAGTACGGGGCAAGAGACCCAGTACTTC
cdr3_aa: CASSESTGQETQYF
clone_size: -
j_call: TRBJ2-5
v_call: TRBV2
d_call: -

cdr3_nt: TGTGCCAGCAGTGACTTTGTTAGCAATCAGCCCCAGCATTTT
cdr3_aa: CASSDFVSNQPQHF
clone_size: -
j_call: TRBJ1-5
v_call: TRBV2
d_call: -

cdr3_nt: TGCGCCAGCAGCTTAGTGCACCCGGGCGGGAATTCACCCCTCCACTTT
cdr3_aa: CASSLVHPGGNSPLHF
clone_size: -
j_call: TRBJ1-6
v_call: TRBV5-1
d_call: -

cdr3_nt: TGTGCCAGCAGCTTAGGCGGCGGCCCAGATACGCAGTATTTT
cdr3_aa: CASSLGGGPDTQYF
clone_size: -
j_call: TRBJ2-3
v_call: TRBV7-8
d_call: -

cdr3_nt: TGTGCCAGCAGTTTAACAGGGTCGATAGGAGAGACCCAGTACTTC
cdr3_aa: CASSLTGSIGETQYF
clone_size: -
j_call: TRBJ2-5
v_call: TRBV27
d_call: -

cdr3_nt: TGTGCCAGCAGCACAGGGGACATAGGTAACTATGGCTACACCTTC
cdr3_aa: CASSTGDIGNYGYTF
clone_size: -
j_call: TRBJ1-2
v_call: TRBV9
d_call: TRBD1

cdr3_nt: TGTGCCAGCAGTGAAGACTCGGGCAGGGGCACTGAAGCTTTCTTT
cdr3_aa: CASSEDSGRGTEAFF
clone_size: -
j_call: TRBJ1-1
v_call: TRBV2
d_call: -

cdr3_nt: TGTGCCACCAGCATACGGACATTTATGAACACTGAAGCTTTCTTT
cdr3_aa: CATSIRTFMNTEAFF
clone_size: -
j_call: TRBJ1-1
v_call: TRBV15
d_call: -

cdr3_nt: TGTGCCAGCAGCTTAGTTTACGTAGCGGGGGGTCAGGGAGAGACCCAGTACTTC
cdr3_aa: CASSLVYVAGGQGETQYF
clone_size: -
j_call: TRBJ2-5
v_call: TRBV7-2
d_call: TRBD2

cdr3_nt: TGTGCCAGCAGCCTACTTGGCAGGGAAGAGACCCAGTACTTC
cdr3_aa: CASSLLGREETQYF
clone_size: -
j_call: TRBJ2-5
v_call: TRBV6-5
d_call: -

cdr3_nt: TGTGCCATCAGTGAACAAATGTCGAACACTGAAGCTTTCTTT
cdr3_aa: CAISEQMSNTEAFF
clone_size: -
j_call: TRBJ1-1
v_call: TRBV10-3
d_call: -

cdr3_nt: TGTGCCAGCTCAGGGGACGAGGACTATAGCAATCAGCCCCAGCATTTT
cdr3_aa: CASSGDEDYSNQPQHF
clone_size: -
j_call: TRBJ1-5
v_call: TRBV18
d_call: -

cdr3_nt: TGTGCCAGCTCACCGGGTCCAGGGGGCCTTCACTATGGCTACACCTTC
cdr3_aa: CASSPGPGGLHYGYTF
clone_size: -
j_call: TRBJ1-2
v_call: TRBV18
d_call: TRBD1

cdr3_nt: TGTGCCAGCAGCTTAGATCCGGGAGATACGCAGTATTTT
cdr3_aa: CASSLDPGDTQYF
clone_size: -
j_call: TRBJ2-3
v_call: TRBV11-2
d_call: -

cdr3_nt: TGTGCCAGCAGCTGGGGAGGTACAGGTCCAAGGTTGATTCAGCAGTTCTTC
cdr3_aa: CASSWGGTGPRLIQQFF
clone_size: -
j_call: TRBJ2-1
v_call: TRBV11-2
d_call: -

cdr3_nt: TGTGCCAGTAGTTACACAGGGGGCCGAGGGTACACAGATACGCAGTATTTT
cdr3_aa: CASSYTGGRGYTDTQYF
clone_size: -
j_call: TRBJ2-3
v_call: TRBV19
d_call: TRBD1

cdr3_nt: TGCAGTGCTAGTGGGGGACATCTCTCTGGGGCCAACGTCCTGACTTTC
cdr3_aa: CSASGGHLSGANVLTF
clone_size: few
j_call: TRBJ2-6
v_call: TRBV20-1
d_call: -

cdr3_nt: TGCAGCGTTGAAGCCGCGGCGCTAGCGGGGGGGAGTTACATTCAGTACTTC
cdr3_aa: CSVEAAALAGGSYIQYF
clone_size: -
j_call: TRBJ2-4
v_call: TRBV29-1
d_call: TRBD2

cdr3_nt: TGTGCCAGTAGTATTGGGTGGGAGTCAGGGGGTTTGAACACTGAAGCTTTCTTT
cdr3_aa: CASSIGWESGGLNTEAFF
clone_size: -
j_call: TRBJ1-1
v_call: TRBV19
d_call: TRBD1

cdr3_nt: TGCAGCGTTCAAGAGTCGCCTGCTACTAACTATGGCTACACCTTC
cdr3_aa: CSVQESPATNYGYTF
clone_size: -
j_call: TRBJ1-2
v_call: TRBV29-1
d_call: -

cdr3_nt: TGTGCCAGCAGCTTAGTCGCGGGCTCAAACTACGAGCAGTACTTC
cdr3_aa: CASSLVAGSNYEQYF
clone_size: many
j_call: TRBJ2-7
v_call: TRBV7-6
d_call: -

cdr3_nt: TGTGCCAGCAGCTTAGAAGCGGGTGACAACACCGGGGAGCTGTTTTTT
cdr3_aa: CASSLEAGDNTGELFF
clone_size: -
j_call: TRBJ2-2
v_call: TRBV11-3
d_call: -

cdr3_nt: TGCAGTGCTAGTCCCCGGGAGGCCATGGGGGATACGCAGTATTTT
cdr3_aa: CSASPREAMGDTQYF
clone_size: few
j_call: TRBJ2-3
v_call: TRBV20-1
d_call: TRBD2

cdr3_nt: TGTGCCTCCGGGACAGGGCTTTACAATGAGCAGTTCTTC
cdr3_aa: CASGTGLYNEQFF
clone_size: -
j_call: TRBJ2-1
v_call: TRBV6-5
d_call: TRBD1

cdr3_nt: TGTGCCTGTGAAGGGACAGGGTCCTATGAGCAGTTCTTC
cdr3_aa: CACEGTGSYEQFF
clone_size: -
j_call: TRBJ2-1
v_call: TRBV7-9
d_call: TRBD1

cdr3_nt: TGTGCCAGCAGCCAAGAACTAGCGGGGGCCTTCCAAGAGACCCAGTACTTC
cdr3_aa: CASSQELAGAFQETQYF
clone_size: -
j_call: TRBJ2-5
v_call: TRBV3-1/TRBV3-2
d_call: TRBD2

cdr3_nt: TGTGCCAGCAGTCCTACAGGGGGGACAGATACGCAGTATTTT
cdr3_aa: CASSPTGGTDTQYF
clone_size: -
j_call: TRBJ2-3
v_call: TRBV7-3
d_call: TRBD1

cdr3_nt: TGTGCCACCAGTGATTTGCTGAGGACAGGGGGTTTCAGGAATCAGCCCCAGCATTTT
cdr3_aa: CATSDLLRTGGFRNQPQHF
clone_size: -
j_call: TRBJ1-5
v_call: TRBV24-1
d_call: TRBD1

cdr3_nt: TGTGCCAGCAGCTTGGGCTTTTCCATCTCTGGAAACACCATATATTTT
cdr3_aa: CASSLGFSISGNTIYF
clone_size: -
j_call: TRBJ1-3
v_call: TRBV11-2
d_call: -

cdr3_nt: TGTGCCAGCAGCTTAGTGGCCCCTAACACTGAAGCTTTCTTT
cdr3_aa: CASSLVAPNTEAFF
clone_size: -
j_call: TRBJ1-1
v_call: TRBV7-9
d_call: -

cdr3_nt: TGTGCCAGTAGGCCTCACACAGGATGGGAGACCCAGTACTTC
cdr3_aa: CASRPHTGWETQYF
clone_size: -
j_call: TRBJ2-5
v_call: TRBV19
d_call: -

cdr3_nt: TGTGCCAGCAATACTCCGGGGACAGGGGGATCCACAGATACGCAGTATTTT
cdr3_aa: CASNTPGTGGSTDTQYF
clone_size: -
j_call: TRBJ2-3
v_call: TRBV27
d_call: TRBD1

cdr3_nt: TGTGCCAGCAGCCAAGATCTTCCTAGCGGGGGGGCCAATGAGCAGTTCTTC
cdr3_aa: CASSQDLPSGGANEQFF
clone_size: -
j_call: TRBJ2-1
v_call: TRBV3-1/TRBV3-2
d_call: TRBD2

cdr3_nt: TGTGCCAGCAGCTCCGGACTAGCGGGGTTGAATGAGCAGTTCTTC
cdr3_aa: CASSSGLAGLNEQFF
clone_size: -
j_call: TRBJ2-1
v_call: TRBV7-8
d_call: TRBD2

cdr3_nt: TGTGCCAGCAGCTTAGAAACAGGGACGAACACTGAAGCTTTCTTT
cdr3_aa: CASSLETGTNTEAFF
clone_size: -
j_call: TRBJ1-1
v_call: TRBV7-6
d_call: -

cdr3_nt: TGTGCCAGTAGTATTTTGTCCGGCGGGAACTATGGCTACACCTTC
cdr3_aa: CASSILSGGNYGYTF
clone_size: -
j_call: TRBJ1-2
v_call: TRBV19
d_call: -

cdr3_nt: TGTGCCAGCAGTCTACTGGGACACCTGAATCAGCCCCAGCATTTT
cdr3_aa: CASSLLGHLNQPQHF
clone_size: -
j_call: TRBJ1-5
v_call: TRBV6-5
d_call: -

cdr3_nt: TGTGTCAGCAGCTTTATGGGGACTAGCACAGATACGCAGTATTTT
cdr3_aa: CVSSFMGTSTDTQYF
clone_size: -
j_call: TRBJ2-3
v_call: TRBV11-2
d_call: -

cdr3_nt: TGTGCCAGCAGCGTAGAAGGGGGCAATCAGCCCCAGCATTTT
cdr3_aa: CASSVEGGNQPQHF
clone_size: -
j_call: TRBJ1-5
v_call: TRBV9
d_call: -

cdr3_nt: TGTGCCATCAGGCCAGATTTGACGGGGGGCTACACCTTC
cdr3_aa: CAIRPDLTGGYTF
clone_size: -
j_call: TRBJ1-2
v_call: TRBV10-3
d_call: -

cdr3_nt: TGTGCCAGCTCGGACAGTTATAGCAATCAGCCCCAGCATTTT
cdr3_aa: CASSDSYSNQPQHF
clone_size: once
j_call: TRBJ1-5
v_call: TRBV9
d_call: -

cdr3_nt: TGCGCCAGCAGCTTGGGACAGGGGGAAGAGACCCAGTACTTC
cdr3_aa: CASSLGQGEETQYF
clone_size: -
j_call: TRBJ2-5
v_call: TRBV5-1
d_call: TRBD1

cdr3_nt: TGCGCCAGCAGCTTGGAGGCGACAGGGGGGTTCTATGGCTACACCTTC
cdr3_aa: CASSLEATGGFYGYTF
clone_size: many
j_call: TRBJ1-2
v_call: TRBV5-1
d_call: TRBD1

cdr3_nt: TGTGCCAGCAGCCATTTCAGGGATCAGCCCCAGCATTTT
cdr3_aa: CASSHFRDQPQHF
clone_size: -
j_call: TRBJ1-5
v_call: TRBV3-1/TRBV3-2
d_call: -

cdr3_nt: TGTGCCATCGGTACAGGGACGGCCGAAGCAAGGGGGGAGCTGTTTTTT
cdr3_aa: CAIGTGTAEARGELFF
clone_size: -
j_call: TRBJ2-2
v_call: TRBV10-3
d_call: -

cdr3_nt: TGTGCCAGCAGCTTCGGGAGTCACAACTATGGCTACACCTTC
cdr3_aa: CASSFGSHNYGYTF
clone_size: -
j_call: TRBJ1-2
v_call: TRBV5-4
d_call: -

cdr3_nt: TGTGCCAGCAATGAAGACAGGGGGATCAATCAGCCCCAGCATTTT
cdr3_aa: CASNEDRGINQPQHF
clone_size: -
j_call: TRBJ1-5
v_call: TRBV6-1
d_call: TRBD1

cdr3_nt: TGTGCCAGCAGTCGGGGATTGGAGACCCAGTACTTC
cdr3_aa: CASSRGLETQYF
clone_size: -
j_call: TRBJ2-5
v_call: TRBV6-2/TRBV6-3
d_call: -

cdr3_nt: TGCAGCGTTGGTGGGGCTTGGAACACTGAAGCTTTCTTT
cdr3_aa: CSVGGAWNTEAFF
clone_size: -
j_call: TRBJ1-1
v_call: TRBV29-1
d_call: -

cdr3_nt: TGTGCCAGCAGCTTAAGCCGGGACAGACTTAACTATGGCTACACCTTC
cdr3_aa: CASSLSRDRLNYGYTF
clone_size: -
j_call: TRBJ1-2
v_call: TRBV11-2
d_call: TRBD1

cdr3_nt: TGTGCCAGCAAACGGACAGAATCAACTAATGAAAAACTGTTTTTT
cdr3_aa: CASKRTESTNEKLFF
clone_size: -
j_call: TRBJ1-4
v_call: TRBV6-5
d_call: -

cdr3_nt: TGTGCCACCAGTGATTGGACTGCGGATCAGCCCCAGCATTTT
cdr3_aa: CATSDWTADQPQHF
clone_size: few
j_call: TRBJ1-5
v_call: TRBV24-1
d_call: -

cdr3_nt: TGTGCCAGTAGTTCGGGACAGGGAGTGGAGACCCAGTACTTC
cdr3_aa: CASSSGQGVETQYF
clone_size: -
j_call: TRBJ2-5
v_call: TRBV19
d_call: TRBD1

cdr3_nt: TGCGCCAGCAGTGATCTGTACACTGAAGCTTTCTTT
cdr3_aa: CASSDLYTEAFF
clone_size: -
j_call: TRBJ1-1
v_call: TRBV10-2
d_call: -

cdr3_nt: TGTGCCAGTAGTATTTTGAAACCCCCGGGCACCGGGGAGCTGTTTTTT
cdr3_aa: CASSILKPPGTGELFF
clone_size: -
j_call: TRBJ2-2
v_call: TRBV19
d_call: -

cdr3_nt: TGTGCCAGCAGCCCCAGGGGATTCGGAGACTACACCTTC
cdr3_aa: CASSPRGFGDYTF
clone_size: -
j_call: TRBJ1-2
v_call: TRBV5-6
d_call: -

cdr3_nt: TGCGCCAGCAGCTACGTCATGGAGGGAGGTACTGAAGCTTTCTTT
cdr3_aa: CASSYVMEGGTEAFF
clone_size: -
j_call: TRBJ1-1
v_call: TRBV5-1
d_call: -

cdr3_nt: TGTGCCAGTGTAACAGGGGATGGTGCCTATGGCTACACCTTC
cdr3_aa: CASVTGDGAYGYTF
clone_size: -
j_call: TRBJ1-2
v_call: TRBV19
d_call: TRBD1